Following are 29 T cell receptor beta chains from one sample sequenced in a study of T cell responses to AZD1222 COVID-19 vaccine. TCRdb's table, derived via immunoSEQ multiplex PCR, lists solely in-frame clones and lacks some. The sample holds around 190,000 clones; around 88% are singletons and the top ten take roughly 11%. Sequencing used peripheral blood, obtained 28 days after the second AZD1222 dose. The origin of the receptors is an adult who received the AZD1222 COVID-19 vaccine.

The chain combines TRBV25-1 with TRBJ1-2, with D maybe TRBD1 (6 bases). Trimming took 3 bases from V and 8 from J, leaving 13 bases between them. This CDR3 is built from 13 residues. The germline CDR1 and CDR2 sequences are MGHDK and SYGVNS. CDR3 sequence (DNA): TGTGCCAGCAGTGACGGACAGTCGAGGGGCTACACCTTC. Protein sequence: CASSDGQSRGYTF.

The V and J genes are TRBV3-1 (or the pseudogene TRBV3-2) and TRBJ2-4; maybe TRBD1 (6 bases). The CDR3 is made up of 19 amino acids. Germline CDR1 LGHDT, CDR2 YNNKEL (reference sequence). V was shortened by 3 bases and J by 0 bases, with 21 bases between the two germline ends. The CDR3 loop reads CASSQLMGAGKLAKNIQYF. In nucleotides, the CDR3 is TGTGCCAGCAGCCAGTTAATGGGGGCCGGAAAGCTAGCCAAAAACATTCAGTACTTC.

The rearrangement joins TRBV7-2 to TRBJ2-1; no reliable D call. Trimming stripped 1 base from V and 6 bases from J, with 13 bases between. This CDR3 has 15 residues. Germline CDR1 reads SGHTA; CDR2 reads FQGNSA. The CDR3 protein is CASSLESTLSNEQFF. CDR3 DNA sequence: TGTGCCAGCAGCTTAGAATCAACTCTCAGCAATGAGCAGTTCTTC.

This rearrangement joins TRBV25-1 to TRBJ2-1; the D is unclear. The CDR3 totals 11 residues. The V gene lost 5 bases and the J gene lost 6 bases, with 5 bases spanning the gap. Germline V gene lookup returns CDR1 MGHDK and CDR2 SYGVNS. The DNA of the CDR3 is TGTGCCAGCAGTAATTTCAATGAGCAGTTCTTC. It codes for CASSNFNEQFF.

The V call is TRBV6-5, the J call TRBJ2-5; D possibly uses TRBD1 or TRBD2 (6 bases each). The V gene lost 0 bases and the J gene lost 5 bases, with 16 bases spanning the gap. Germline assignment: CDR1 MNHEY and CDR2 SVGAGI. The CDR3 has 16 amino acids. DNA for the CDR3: TGTGCCAGCAGTTACTCATACAGGGACTGGCGGGAGACCCAGTACTTC. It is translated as CASSYSYRDWRETQYF.

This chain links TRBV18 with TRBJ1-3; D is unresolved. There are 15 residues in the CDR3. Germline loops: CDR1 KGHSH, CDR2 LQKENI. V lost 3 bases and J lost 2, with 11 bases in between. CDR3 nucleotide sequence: TGTGCCAGCTCACCGGAGAGGAGCCCTGGAAACACCATATATTTT. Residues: CASSPERSPGNTIYF. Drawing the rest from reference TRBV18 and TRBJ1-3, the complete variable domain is NAGVMQNPRHLVRRRGQEARLRCSPMKGHSHVYWYRQLPEEGLKFMVYLQKENIIDESGMPKERFSAEFPKEGPSILRIQQVVRGDSAAYFCASSPERSPGNTIYFGEGSWLTVV.

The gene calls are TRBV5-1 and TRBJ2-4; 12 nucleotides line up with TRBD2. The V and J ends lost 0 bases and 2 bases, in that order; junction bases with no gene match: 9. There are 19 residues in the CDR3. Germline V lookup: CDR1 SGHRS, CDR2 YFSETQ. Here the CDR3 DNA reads TGCGCCAGCAGCTTGGGATGGCTAGCGGGGGGGCCGCCCAAAAACATTCAGTACTTC. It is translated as CASSLGWLAGGPPKNIQYF. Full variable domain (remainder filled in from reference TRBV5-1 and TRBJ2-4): KAGVTQTPRYLIKTRGQQVTLSCSPISGHRSVSWYQQTPGQGLQFLFEYFSETQRNKGNFPGRFSGRQFSNSRSEMNVSTLELGDSALYLCASSLGWLAGGPPKNIQYFGAGTRLSVL.

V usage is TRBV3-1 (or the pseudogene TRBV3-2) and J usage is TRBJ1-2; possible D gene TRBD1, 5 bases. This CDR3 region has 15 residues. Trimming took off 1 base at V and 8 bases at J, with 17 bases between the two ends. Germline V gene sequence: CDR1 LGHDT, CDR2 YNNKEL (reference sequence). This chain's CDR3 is CASSQVSGPGGGYTF. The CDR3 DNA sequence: TGTGCCAGCAGCCAAGTTTCCGGCCCCGGGGGGGGCTACACCTTC.

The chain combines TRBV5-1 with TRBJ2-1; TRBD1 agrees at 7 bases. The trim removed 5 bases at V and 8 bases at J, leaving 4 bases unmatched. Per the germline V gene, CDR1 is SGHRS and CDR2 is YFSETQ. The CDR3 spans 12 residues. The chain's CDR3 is CASRGGIYEQFF. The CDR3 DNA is TGCGCCAGCAGAGGGGGCATATATGAGCAGTTCTTC.

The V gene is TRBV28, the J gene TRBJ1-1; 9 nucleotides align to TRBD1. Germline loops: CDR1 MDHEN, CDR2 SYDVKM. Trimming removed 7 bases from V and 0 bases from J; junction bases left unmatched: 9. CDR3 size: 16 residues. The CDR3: CASTLDRGFLNTEAFF. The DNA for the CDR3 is TGTGCCAGCACTCTCGACAGGGGGTTTTTGAACACTGAAGCTTTCTTT.

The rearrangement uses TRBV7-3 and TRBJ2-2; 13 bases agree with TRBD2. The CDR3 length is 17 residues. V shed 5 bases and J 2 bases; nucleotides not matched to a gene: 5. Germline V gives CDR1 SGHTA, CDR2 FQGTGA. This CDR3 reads CASSTGLAGANTGELFF. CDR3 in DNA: TGTGCCAGCAGCACTGGACTAGCGGGGGCCAACACCGGGGAGCTGTTTTTT. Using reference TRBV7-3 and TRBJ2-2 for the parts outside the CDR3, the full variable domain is GAGVSQTPSNKVTEKGKYVELRCDPISGHTALYWYRQSLGQGPEFLIYFQGTGAADDSGLPNDRFFAVRPEGSVSTLKIQRTERGDSAVYLCASSTGLAGANTGELFFGEGSRLTVL.

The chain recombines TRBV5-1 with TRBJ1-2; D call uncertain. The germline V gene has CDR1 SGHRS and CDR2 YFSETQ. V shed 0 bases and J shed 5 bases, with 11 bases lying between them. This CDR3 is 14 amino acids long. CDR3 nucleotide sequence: TGCGCCAGCAGCTTGGAGGACCAGGATTATGGCTACACCTTC. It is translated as CASSLEDQDYGYTF.

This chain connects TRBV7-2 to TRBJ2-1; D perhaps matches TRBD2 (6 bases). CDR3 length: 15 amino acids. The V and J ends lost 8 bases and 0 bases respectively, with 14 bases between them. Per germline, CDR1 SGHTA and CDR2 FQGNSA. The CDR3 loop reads CASGPRRGSYNEQFF. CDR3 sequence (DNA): TGTGCCAGCGGACCCCGGCGGGGCTCCTACAATGAGCAGTTCTTC.

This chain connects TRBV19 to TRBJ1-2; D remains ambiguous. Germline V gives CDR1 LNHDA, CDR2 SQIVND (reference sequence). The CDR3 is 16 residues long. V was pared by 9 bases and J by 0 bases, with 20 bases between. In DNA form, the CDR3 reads TGTGCCAGCCATAGCCGGACGAAAAGTTCTAACTATGGCTACACCTTC. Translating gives CASHSRTKSSNYGYTF.

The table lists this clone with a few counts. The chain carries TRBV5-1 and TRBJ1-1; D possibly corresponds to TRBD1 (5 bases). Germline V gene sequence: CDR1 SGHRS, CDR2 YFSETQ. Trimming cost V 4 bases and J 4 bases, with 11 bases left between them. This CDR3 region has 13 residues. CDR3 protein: CASSTQAGTEAFF. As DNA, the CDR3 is TGCGCCAGCAGCACACAGGCGGGCACTGAAGCTTTCTTT.

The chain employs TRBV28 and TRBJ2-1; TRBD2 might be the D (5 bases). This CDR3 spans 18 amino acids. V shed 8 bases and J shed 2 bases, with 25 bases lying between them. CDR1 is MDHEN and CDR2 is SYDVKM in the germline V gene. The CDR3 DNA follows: TGTGCCAGCGCACCGGGAAGAGCCGACAAGTCCCCCTACAATGAGCAGTTCTTC. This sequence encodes CASAPGRADKSPYNEQFF.

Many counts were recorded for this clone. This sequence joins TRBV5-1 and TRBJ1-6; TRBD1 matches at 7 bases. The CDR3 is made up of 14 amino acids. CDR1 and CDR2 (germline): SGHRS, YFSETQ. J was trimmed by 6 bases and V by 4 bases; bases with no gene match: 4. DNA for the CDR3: TGCGCCAGCAGCCCAGGGGGTTCTAATTCACCCCTCCACTTT. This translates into CASSPGGSNSPLHF.

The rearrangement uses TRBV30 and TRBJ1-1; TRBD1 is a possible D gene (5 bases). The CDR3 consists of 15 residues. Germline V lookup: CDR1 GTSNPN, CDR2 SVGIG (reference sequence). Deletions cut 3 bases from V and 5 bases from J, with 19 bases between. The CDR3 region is CAWSPSRAGRTEAFF. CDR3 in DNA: TGTGCCTGGAGCCCCTCCCGGGCAGGGCGGACTGAAGCTTTCTTT.

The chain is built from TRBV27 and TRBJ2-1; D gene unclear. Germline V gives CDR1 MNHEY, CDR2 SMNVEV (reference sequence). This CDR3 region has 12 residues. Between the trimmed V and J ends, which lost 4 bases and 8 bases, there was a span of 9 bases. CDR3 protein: CASSSVRDEQFF. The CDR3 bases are TGTGCCAGCAGTTCCGTCCGGGATGAGCAGTTCTTC.

CDR3: CSGTAQETQYF. In nucleotides, the CDR3 is TGCAGTGGGACTGCGCAAGAGACCCAGTACTTC. The chain joins TRBV20-1 to TRBJ2-5, with D possibly being TRBD2 (5 bases). V gave up 7 bases and J gave up 2 bases, with 8 bases separating them. Germline V gene lookup returns CDR1 DFQATT and CDR2 SNEGSKA (reference sequence). The CDR3 length is 11 residues.

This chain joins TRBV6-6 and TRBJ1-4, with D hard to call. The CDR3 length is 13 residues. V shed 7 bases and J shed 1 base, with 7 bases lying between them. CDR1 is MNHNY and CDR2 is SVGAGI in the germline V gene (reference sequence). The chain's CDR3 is CASTGRTNEKLFF. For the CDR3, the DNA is TGTGCCAGCACCGGGCGAACTAATGAAAAACTGTTTTTT.

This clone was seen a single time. This CDR3 reads CASSEARTSGGRQFF. CDR3 coding DNA: TGTGCCAGCAGTGAAGCCCGGACTAGCGGGGGGAGGCAGTTCTTC. The chain is built from TRBV6-1 and TRBJ2-1; 14 nucleotides line up with TRBD2. CDR1 is MNHNS and CDR2 is SASEGT in the germline V gene. The trim removed 0 bases at V and 12 bases at J, leaving 4 bases unmatched. CDR3 length: 15 residues.

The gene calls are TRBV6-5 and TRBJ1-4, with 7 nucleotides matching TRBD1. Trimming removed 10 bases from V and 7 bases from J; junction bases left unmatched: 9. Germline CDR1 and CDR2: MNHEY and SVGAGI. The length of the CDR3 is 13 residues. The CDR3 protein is CATSTGRGEKLFF. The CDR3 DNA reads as TGTGCCACCTCGACAGGGCGGGGTGAAAAACTGTTTTTT.

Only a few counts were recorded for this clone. The CDR3 DNA is TGTGCCAGCTCACCCCCCGTCGGGGTGAACACCGGGGAGCTGTTTTTT. Its protein product is CASSPPVGVNTGELFF. The chain carries TRBV18 and TRBJ2-2, with TRBD2 as a possible D gene (5 bases). The V and J ends lost 3 bases and 1 base respectively, with 12 bases between them. This CDR3 has 16 amino acids. Germline V lookup: CDR1 KGHSH, CDR2 LQKENI.

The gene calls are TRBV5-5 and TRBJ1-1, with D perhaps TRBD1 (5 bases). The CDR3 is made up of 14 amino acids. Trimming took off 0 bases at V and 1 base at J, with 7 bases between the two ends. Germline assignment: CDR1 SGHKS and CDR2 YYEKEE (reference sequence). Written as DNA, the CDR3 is TGTGCCAGCAGCTTGGGACAGAAGAACACTGAAGCTTTCTTT. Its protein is CASSLGQKNTEAFF. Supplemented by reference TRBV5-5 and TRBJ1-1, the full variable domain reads DAGVTQSPTHLIKTRGQQVTLRCSPISGHKSVSWYQQVLGQGPQFIFQYYEKEERGRGNFPDRFSARQFPNYSSELNVNALLLGDSALYLCASSLGQKNTEAFFGQGTRLTVV.

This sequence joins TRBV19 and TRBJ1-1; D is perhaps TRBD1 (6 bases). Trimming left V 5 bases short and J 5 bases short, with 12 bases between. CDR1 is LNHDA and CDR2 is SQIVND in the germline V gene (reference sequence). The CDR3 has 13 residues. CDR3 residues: CASSSQGSTEAFF. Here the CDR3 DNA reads TGTGCCAGTAGTTCACAGGGTAGTACTGAAGCTTTCTTT.

The CDR3, as DNA: TGTGCCAGCAGCCCACGACAGTTCTCTGGAAACACCATATATTTT. Translated: CASSPRQFSGNTIYF. The chain is built from TRBV7-2 and TRBJ1-3; D might be TRBD1 (5 bases). Trimming took off 5 bases at V and 0 bases at J, with 11 bases between the two ends. CDR3 length equals 15 residues. Germline-derived CDR1 and CDR2 are SGHTA and FQGNSA. Supplemented by reference TRBV7-2 and TRBJ1-3, the full variable domain reads GAGVSQSPSNKVTEKGKDVELRCDPISGHTALYWYRQSLGQGLEFLIYFQGNSAPDKSGLPSDRFSAERTGGSVSTLTIQRTQQEDSAVYLCASSPRQFSGNTIYFGEGSWLTVV.

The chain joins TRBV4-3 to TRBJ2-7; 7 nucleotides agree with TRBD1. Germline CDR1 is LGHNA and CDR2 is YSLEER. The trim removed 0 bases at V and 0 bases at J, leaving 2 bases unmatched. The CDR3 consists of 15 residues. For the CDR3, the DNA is TGCGCCAGCAGCCAAGACAGGGGGAGCTCCTACGAGCAGTACTTC. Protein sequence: CASSQDRGSSYEQYF.

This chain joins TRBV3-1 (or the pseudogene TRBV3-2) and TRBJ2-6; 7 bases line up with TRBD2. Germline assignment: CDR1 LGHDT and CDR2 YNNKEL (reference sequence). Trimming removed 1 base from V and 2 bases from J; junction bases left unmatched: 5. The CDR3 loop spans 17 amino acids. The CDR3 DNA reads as TGTGCCAGCAGCCAAGTTCCTGGGGGGGCTGGGGCCAACGTCCTGACTTTC. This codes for CASSQVPGGAGANVLTF.